The 8 T cell receptor beta chains reported below all come from one sample, sequenced in a study of blood T cell repertoires in COVID-19. Assay used: immunoSEQ multiplex PCR; TCRdb lists only in-frame clones, some missing. The sample gives some 260,000 clones, roughly 77% of which show up once; 3.3% is in the top ten. The material sequenced was peripheral blood. The receptor set was obtained from an elderly woman with acute or convalescent COVID-19.

This clone was counted between two and nine times. V is TRBV7-2 and J is TRBJ2-3; D perhaps matches TRBD1 (5 bases). Germline CDR1 and CDR2: SGHTA and FQGNSA. The CDR3 has 15 amino acids. The V and J ends lost 5 bases and 1 base respectively, with 13 bases between them. The CDR3 DNA reads as TGTGCCAGCAGCCCAAGGGGTGGCGGCACAGATACGCAGTATTTT. As protein: CASSPRGGGTDTQYF. Supplemented by reference TRBV7-2 and TRBJ2-3, the full variable domain reads GAGVSQSPSNKVTEKGKDVELRCDPISGHTALYWYRQSLGQGLEFLIYFQGNSAPDKSGLPSDRFSAERTGGSVSTLTIQRTQQEDSAVYLCASSPRGGGTDTQYFGPGTRLTVL.

The V call is TRBV19, the J call TRBJ2-5, with 8 nucleotides matching TRBD1. The CDR3 sequence is 13 residues long. V lost 5 bases to trimming and J lost 6 bases; unmatched junction nucleotides: 5. Germline values: CDR1 LNHDA, CDR2 SQIVND (reference sequence). The CDR3 region is CASSSGGLKTQYF. CDR3 DNA: TGTGCCAGTAGTTCAGGGGGCCTGAAGACCCAGTACTTC.

The chain is built from TRBV4-3 and TRBJ1-2, with 9 bases aligning to TRBD1. Looked up from germline, CDR1 is LGHNA and CDR2 is YSLEER. J lost 0 bases, V lost 4 bases, and 6 bases had no gene match. The CDR3 is made up of 16 amino acids. The CDR3, as DNA: TGCGCCAGCAGCCGGTCAGACAGGGGGGCTAACTATGGCTACACCTTC. Translated: CASSRSDRGANYGYTF.

The rearrangement links TRBV11-2 to TRBJ2-1, with TRBD1 matching 9 bases. CDR3 length: 16 amino acids. Losses at the gene ends were 3 bases for V and 4 bases for J; bases not matched to a gene: 7. The germline CDR1 and CDR2 sequences are SGHAT and FQNNGV. The DNA for the CDR3 is TGTGCCAGCAGCTTCTACACAGGGGGCGCGTACAATGAGCAGTTCTTC. This translates into CASSFYTGGAYNEQFF.

As DNA, the CDR3 is TGTGCCAGCAGCCAATACTCGGGGTTGGTAGAGACCCAGTACTTC. Amino acids: CASSQYSGLVETQYF. This chain links TRBV3-1 (or the pseudogene TRBV3-2) with TRBJ2-5, with D possibly being TRBD2 (5 bases). Trimming took 2 bases from V and 4 from J, leaving 14 bases between them. In germline, CDR1 is LGHDT, CDR2 YNNKEL (reference sequence). This CDR3 has 15 residues.

The CDR3 protein is CASSEAGISSEAFF. The CDR3 DNA reads as TGTGCCAGCAGTGAAGCCGGCATTAGCTCTGAAGCTTTCTTT. The chain has TRBV6-1 and TRBJ1-1, with D unclear. Looked up from germline, CDR1 is MNHNS and CDR2 is SASEGT. Trimming left V 0 bases short and J 6 bases short, with 11 bases between. This CDR3 is 14 amino acids long.

The chain links TRBV18 to TRBJ1-5, with D tentatively TRBD1 (5 bases). This CDR3 contains 15 residues. Germline-derived CDR1 and CDR2 are KGHSH and LQKENI. Between the trimmed V and J ends, which lost 6 bases and 6 bases, there was a span of 18 bases. The CDR3 region is CASSQDAQRGQPQHF. The CDR3 DNA reads as TGTGCCAGCTCCCAGGACGCTCAAAGGGGTCAGCCCCAGCATTTT.

This clone was seen only a few times. The chain has TRBV2 and TRBJ2-7; 14 nucleotides match TRBD2. Per the germline V gene, CDR1 is SNHLY and CDR2 is FYNNEI. The ends lost 3 bases at V and 5 bases at J; junction bases unmatched: 3. The CDR3 runs 15 residues. The CDR3 region has the DNA TGTGCCAGCAGTGAGGGACTAGCGGGAGCGGACGAGCAGTACTTC. Translated: CASSEGLAGADEQYF.